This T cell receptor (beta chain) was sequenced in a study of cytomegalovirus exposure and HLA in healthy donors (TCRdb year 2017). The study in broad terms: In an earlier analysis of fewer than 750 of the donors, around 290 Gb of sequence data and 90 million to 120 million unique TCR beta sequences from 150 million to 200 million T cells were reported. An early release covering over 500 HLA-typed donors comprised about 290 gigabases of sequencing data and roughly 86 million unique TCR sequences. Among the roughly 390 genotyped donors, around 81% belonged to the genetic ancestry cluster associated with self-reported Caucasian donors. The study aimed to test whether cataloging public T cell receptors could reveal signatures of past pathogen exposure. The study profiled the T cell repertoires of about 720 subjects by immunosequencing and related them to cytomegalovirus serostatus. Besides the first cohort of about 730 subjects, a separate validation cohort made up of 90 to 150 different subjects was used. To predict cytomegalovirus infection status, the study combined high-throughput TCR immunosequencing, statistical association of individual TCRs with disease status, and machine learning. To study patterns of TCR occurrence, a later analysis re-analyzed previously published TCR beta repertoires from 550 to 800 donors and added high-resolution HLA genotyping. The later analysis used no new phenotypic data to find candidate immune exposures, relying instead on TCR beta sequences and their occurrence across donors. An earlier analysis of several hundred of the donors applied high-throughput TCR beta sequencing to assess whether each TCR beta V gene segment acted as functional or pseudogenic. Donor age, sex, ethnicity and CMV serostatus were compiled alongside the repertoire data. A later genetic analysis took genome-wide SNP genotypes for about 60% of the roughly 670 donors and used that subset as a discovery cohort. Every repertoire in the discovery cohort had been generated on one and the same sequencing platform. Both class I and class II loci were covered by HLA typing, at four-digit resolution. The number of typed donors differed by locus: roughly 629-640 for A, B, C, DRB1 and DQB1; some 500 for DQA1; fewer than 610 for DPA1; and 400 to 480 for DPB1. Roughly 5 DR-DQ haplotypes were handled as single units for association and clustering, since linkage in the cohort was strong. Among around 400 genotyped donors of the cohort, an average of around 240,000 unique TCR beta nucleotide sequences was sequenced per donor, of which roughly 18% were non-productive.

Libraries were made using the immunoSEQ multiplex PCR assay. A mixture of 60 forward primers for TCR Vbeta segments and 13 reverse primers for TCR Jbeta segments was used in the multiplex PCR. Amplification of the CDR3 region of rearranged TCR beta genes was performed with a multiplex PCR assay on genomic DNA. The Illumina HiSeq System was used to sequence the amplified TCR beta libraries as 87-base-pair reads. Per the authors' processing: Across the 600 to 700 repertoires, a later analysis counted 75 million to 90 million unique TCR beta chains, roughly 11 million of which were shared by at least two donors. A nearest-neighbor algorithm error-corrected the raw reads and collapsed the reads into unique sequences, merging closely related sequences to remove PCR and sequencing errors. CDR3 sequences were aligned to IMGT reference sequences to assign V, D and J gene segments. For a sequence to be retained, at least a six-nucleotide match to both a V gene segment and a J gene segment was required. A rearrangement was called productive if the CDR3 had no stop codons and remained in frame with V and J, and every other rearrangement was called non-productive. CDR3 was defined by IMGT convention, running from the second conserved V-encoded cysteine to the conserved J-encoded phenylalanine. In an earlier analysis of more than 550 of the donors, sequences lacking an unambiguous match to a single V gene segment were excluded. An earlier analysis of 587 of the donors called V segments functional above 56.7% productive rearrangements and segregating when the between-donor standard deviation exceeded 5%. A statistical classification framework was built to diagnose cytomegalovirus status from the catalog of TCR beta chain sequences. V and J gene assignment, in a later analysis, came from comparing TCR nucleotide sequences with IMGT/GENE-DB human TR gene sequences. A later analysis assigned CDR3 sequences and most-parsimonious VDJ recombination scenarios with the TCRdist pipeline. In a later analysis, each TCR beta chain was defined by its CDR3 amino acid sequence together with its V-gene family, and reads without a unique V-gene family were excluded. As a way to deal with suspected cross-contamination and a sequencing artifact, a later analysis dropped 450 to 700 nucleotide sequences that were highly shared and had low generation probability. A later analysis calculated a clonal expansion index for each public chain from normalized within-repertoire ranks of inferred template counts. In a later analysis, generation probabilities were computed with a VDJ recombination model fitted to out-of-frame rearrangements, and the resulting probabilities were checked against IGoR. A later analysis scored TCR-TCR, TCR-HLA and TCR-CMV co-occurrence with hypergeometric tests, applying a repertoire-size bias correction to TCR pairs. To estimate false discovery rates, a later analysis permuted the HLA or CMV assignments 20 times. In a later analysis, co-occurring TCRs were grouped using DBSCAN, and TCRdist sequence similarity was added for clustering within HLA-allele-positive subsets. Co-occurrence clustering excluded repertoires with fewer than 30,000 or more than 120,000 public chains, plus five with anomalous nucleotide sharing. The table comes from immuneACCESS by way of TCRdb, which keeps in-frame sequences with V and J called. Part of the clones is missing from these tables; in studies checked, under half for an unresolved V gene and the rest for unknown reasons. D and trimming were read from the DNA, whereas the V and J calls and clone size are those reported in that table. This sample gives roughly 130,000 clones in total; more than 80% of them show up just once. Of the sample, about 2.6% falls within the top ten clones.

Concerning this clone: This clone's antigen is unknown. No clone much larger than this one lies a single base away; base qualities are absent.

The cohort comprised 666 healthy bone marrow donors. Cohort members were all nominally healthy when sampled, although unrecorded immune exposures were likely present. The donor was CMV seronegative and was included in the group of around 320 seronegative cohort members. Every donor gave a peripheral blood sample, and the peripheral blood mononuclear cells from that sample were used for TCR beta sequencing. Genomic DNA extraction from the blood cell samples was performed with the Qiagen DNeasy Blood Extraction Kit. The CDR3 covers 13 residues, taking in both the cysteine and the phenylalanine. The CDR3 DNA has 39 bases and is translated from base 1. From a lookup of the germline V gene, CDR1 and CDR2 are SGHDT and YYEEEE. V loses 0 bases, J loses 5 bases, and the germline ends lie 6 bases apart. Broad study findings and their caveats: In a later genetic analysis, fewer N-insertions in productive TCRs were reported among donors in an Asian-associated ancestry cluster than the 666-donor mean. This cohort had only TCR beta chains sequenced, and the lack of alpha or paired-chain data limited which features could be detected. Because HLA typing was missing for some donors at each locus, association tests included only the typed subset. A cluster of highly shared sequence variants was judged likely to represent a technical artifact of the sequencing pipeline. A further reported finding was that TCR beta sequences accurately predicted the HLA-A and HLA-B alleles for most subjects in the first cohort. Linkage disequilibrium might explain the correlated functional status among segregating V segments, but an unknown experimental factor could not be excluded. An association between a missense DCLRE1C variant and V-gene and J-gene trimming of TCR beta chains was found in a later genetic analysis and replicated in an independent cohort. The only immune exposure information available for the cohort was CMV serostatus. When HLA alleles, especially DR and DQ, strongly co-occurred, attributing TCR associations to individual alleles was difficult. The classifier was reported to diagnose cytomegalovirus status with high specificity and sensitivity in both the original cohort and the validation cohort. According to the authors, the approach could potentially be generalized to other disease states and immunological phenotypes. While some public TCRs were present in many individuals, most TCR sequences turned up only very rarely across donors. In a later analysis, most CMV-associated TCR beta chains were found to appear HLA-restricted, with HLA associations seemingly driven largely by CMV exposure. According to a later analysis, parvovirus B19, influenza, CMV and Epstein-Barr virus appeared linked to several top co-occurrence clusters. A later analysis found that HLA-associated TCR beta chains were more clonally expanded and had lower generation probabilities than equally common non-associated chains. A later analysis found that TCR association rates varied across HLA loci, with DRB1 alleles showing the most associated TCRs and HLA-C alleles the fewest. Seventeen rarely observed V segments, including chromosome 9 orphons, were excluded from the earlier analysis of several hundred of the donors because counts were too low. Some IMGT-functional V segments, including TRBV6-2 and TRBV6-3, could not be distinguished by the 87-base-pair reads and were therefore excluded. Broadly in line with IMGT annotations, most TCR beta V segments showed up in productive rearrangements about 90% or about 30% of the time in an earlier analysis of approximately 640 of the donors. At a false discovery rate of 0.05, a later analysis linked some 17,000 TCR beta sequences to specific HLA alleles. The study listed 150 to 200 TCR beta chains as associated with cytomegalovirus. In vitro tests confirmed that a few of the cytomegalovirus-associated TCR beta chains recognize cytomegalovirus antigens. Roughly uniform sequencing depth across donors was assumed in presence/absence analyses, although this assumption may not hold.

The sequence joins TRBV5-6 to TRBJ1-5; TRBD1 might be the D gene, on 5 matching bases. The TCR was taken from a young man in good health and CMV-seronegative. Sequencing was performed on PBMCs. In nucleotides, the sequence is TGTGCCAGCAGCTTGGCGGGGGATCAGCCCCAGCATTTT. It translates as CASSLAGDQPQHF.